One sample yielded the 19 T cell receptor beta chains listed below, sequenced in a study of T cell responses to AZD1222 COVID-19 vaccine (dated by TCRdb to the early 2020s). Taken with the paper, the label for time point translates to: baseline before first vaccination. Libraries were built with the immunoSEQ multiplex PCR assay. What TCRdb holds here is the immuneACCESS table cut down to in-frame rearrangements. Part of the clones is not present; checked against another copy, under half of the missing clones reflect an unresolved V gene, and the others are unexplained. In this sample the table shows 100,000 or so clones, about four fifths of which occur a single time. Of the sample, approximately 5% is held by the ten largest clones. Sequences were derived from peripheral blood, sampled on day 0 of AZD1222 vaccination. These receptors were obtained from an adult in good health.

The chain has TRBV9 and TRBJ2-1; D is perhaps TRBD1 (5 bases). CDR1 and CDR2 from the germline V gene are SGDLS and YYNGEE. CDR3 length: 13 residues. The V gene lost 4 bases and the J gene lost 8 bases, with 13 bases spanning the gap. In nucleotides, the CDR3 is TGTGCCAGCAGCAAAGGTAGGGGCTATGAGCAGTTCTTC. As protein: CASSKGRGYEQFF.

The V gene is TRBV7-2, the J gene TRBJ2-7, with D perhaps matching TRBD2 (7 bases). Germline V CDR1 and CDR2: SGHTA, FQGNSA. The CDR3 spans 15 residues. The V and J ends lost 2 bases and 2 bases respectively, with 13 bases between them. DNA for the CDR3: TGTGCCAGCAGCTTATTCGGCGGGGGCGCCTACGAGCAGTACTTC. This gives the protein CASSLFGGGAYEQYF.

V usage is TRBV7-6 and J usage is TRBJ2-7; D uncertain. This CDR3 has 15 amino acids. V was shortened by 4 bases and J by 6 bases, with 19 bases between the two germline ends. The germline V gene has CDR1 SGHVS and CDR2 FNYEAQ. CDR3 sequence reads: CASSSTATGLSEQYF. The CDR3 nucleotides read TGTGCCAGCAGCTCGACTGCGACGGGCCTCAGCGAGCAGTACTTC.

This clone was recorded a few times. The rearrangement uses TRBV7-2 and TRBJ2-2; D possibly uses TRBD1 or TRBD2 (5 bases each). Germline V gene data show CDR1 as SGHTA and CDR2 as FQGNSA. This CDR3 comprises 15 residues. The ends were cut back, 4 bases at V and 2 bases at J, with 11 bases in the middle. The CDR3 sequence: CASSSGTANTGELFF. The DNA for the CDR3 is TGTGCCAGCAGCTCCGGGACGGCAAACACCGGGGAGCTGTTTTTT.

The chain carries TRBV5-4 and TRBJ2-7; D not certain. Trimming stripped 4 bases from V and 4 bases from J, with 9 bases between. The CDR3 sequence is 12 residues long. The germline V gene encodes CDR1 SGHNT and CDR2 YYREEE (reference sequence). The DNA of the CDR3 is TGTGCCAGCAGCGGCACAGATTACGAGCAGTACTTC. This codes for CASSGTDYEQYF.

The rearrangement links TRBV5-4 to TRBJ1-6; 7 bases map to TRBD1. Trimming took 3 bases from V and 10 from J; bases not matched to a gene: 13. The CDR3 has 16 residues. The germline V gene encodes CDR1 SGHNT and CDR2 YYREEE (reference sequence). CDR3 DNA sequence: TGTGCCAGCAGCTCCAAAAAAACAGGGGTTGGGTCACCCCTCCACTTT. It specifies CASSSKKTGVGSPLHF.

The V call is TRBV30, the J call TRBJ1-3; D ambiguous. The V gene's germline CDR1 is GTSNPN and CDR2 SVGIG (reference sequence). The CDR3 loop spans 16 amino acids. The V end was cut by 2 bases, the J end by 0 bases, with 14 bases between. The CDR3 here is CAWSIGPVGSGNTIYF. The CDR3 DNA is TGTGCCTGGAGTATCGGGCCCGTGGGCTCTGGAAACACCATATATTTT.

The chain carries TRBV3-1 (or the pseudogene TRBV3-2) and TRBJ1-1; possibly TRBD1 for D (5 bases). The CDR3 has 13 amino acids. The V end was cut by 2 bases, the J end by 9 bases, with 13 bases between. Looked up from germline, CDR1 is LGHDT and CDR2 is YNNKEL (reference sequence). The CDR3 region has the DNA TGTGCCAGCAGCCAACCGACAGCGGGAAAAGCTTTCTTT. This gives the protein CASSQPTAGKAFF.

The rearrangement links TRBV7-2 to TRBJ1-3; no definite D call. V lost 0 bases and J lost 0, with 6 bases in between. This CDR3 spans 15 amino acids. Germline lookup yields CDR1 SGHTA and CDR2 FQGNSA. In DNA, the CDR3 is TGTGCCAGCAGCTTAGCGATCATCTCTGGAAACACCATATATTTT. Protein sequence: CASSLAIISGNTIYF. The full variable domain, with the rest looked up from reference TRBV7-2 and TRBJ1-3, is GAGVSQSPSNKVTEKGKDVELRCDPISGHTALYWYRQSLGQGLEFLIYFQGNSAPDKSGLPSDRFSAERTGGSVSTLTIQRTQQEDSAVYLCASSLAIISGNTIYFGEGSWLTVV.

The rearrangement uses TRBV18 and TRBJ1-1; the D gene is possibly TRBD1 (6 bases). Per germline, CDR1 KGHSH and CDR2 LQKENI. V lost 2 bases to trimming and J lost 0 bases, with 19 bases between them. This CDR3 contains 18 residues. CDR3 coding DNA: TGTGCCAGCTCACCATACGTCCCGGGACACTCCCTGAACACTGAAGCTTTCTTT. It yields the protein CASSPYVPGHSLNTEAFF.

This chain joins TRBV7-6 and TRBJ2-3; D not certain. Trimming removed 5 bases from V and 0 bases from J, with 12 bases in between. This CDR3 spans 15 amino acids. Germline lookup yields CDR1 SGHVS and CDR2 FNYEAQ. CDR3: CASSPSFLSTDTQYF. Written as DNA, the CDR3 is TGTGCCAGCAGCCCGTCCTTCCTTAGCACAGATACGCAGTATTTT.

This clone was found once. The rearrangement uses TRBV5-4 and TRBJ1-2; TRBD1 matches 7 bases. Germline V gene lookup returns CDR1 SGHNT and CDR2 YYREEE (reference sequence). The CDR3 length is 14 residues. Trimming removed 0 bases from V and 4 bases from J; junction bases left unmatched: 3. The CDR3 DNA reads as TGTGCCAGCAGCTTGGGACAGGGCCTCTATGGCTACACCTTC. It codes for CASSLGQGLYGYTF.

The CDR3 loop is CSAGETDTQYF. The DNA for the CDR3 is TGCAGTGCGGGAGAAACAGATACGCAGTATTTT. The chain couples TRBV20-1 to TRBJ2-3; tentatively, D is TRBD2 (5 bases). This CDR3 has 11 residues. CDR1 and CDR2 (germline): DFQATT, SNEGSKA (reference sequence). V dropped 6 bases and J dropped 3 bases, with 7 bases sitting between them.

The V call is TRBV2, the J call TRBJ2-3, with 13 bases that match TRBD2. CDR1 and CDR2 from the germline V gene are SNHLY and FYNNEI. This CDR3 is built from 15 residues. V dropped 6 bases and J dropped 3; count of bases not matched to a gene: 3. The CDR3 protein is CASSRLAGGTDTQYF. CDR3 coding DNA: TGTGCCAGCAGCAGACTAGCGGGGGGAACAGATACGCAGTATTTT.

The V gene is TRBV6-2 or TRBV6-3, the J gene TRBJ2-1; 11 bases are a match to TRBD2. The CDR3 is made up of 15 amino acids. Looked up from germline, CDR1 is MNHEY and CDR2 is SVGEGT. The V gene end was trimmed by 3 bases and the J gene end by 4 bases; junction bases not matched to a gene: 2. The CDR3 DNA reads TGTGCCAGCAGTTATAGCGGGGGGGGTTACAATGAGCAGTTCTTC. Protein sequence: CASSYSGGGYNEQFF.

V gene TRBV5-1 combines with J gene TRBJ2-2; D remains ambiguous. V was cut by 0 bases and J by 6 bases, with 9 bases left in between. Germline V lookup: CDR1 SGHRS, CDR2 YFSETQ. The CDR3 sequence is 14 residues long. CDR3 sequence (DNA): TGCGCCAGCAGCTTGGTACCAGACGCCGGGGAGCTGTTTTTT. Amino acids: CASSLVPDAGELFF.

The chain uses TRBV27 and TRBJ2-5, with D unclear. Trimming took off 5 bases at V and 5 bases at J, with 15 bases between the two ends. Per germline, CDR1 MNHEY and CDR2 SMNVEV (reference sequence). The CDR3 spans 14 residues. The CDR3 is CASSPVGLLETQYF. The CDR3 coding sequence is TGTGCCAGCAGTCCCGTGGGTCTCCTTGAGACCCAGTACTTC.

The chain employs TRBV7-2 and TRBJ2-5; TRBD2 might be the D (7 bases). Trimming shortened V by 6 bases and J by 5 bases, and 13 bases separated the two germline ends. Per germline, CDR1 SGHTA and CDR2 FQGNSA. This CDR3 region has 13 residues. CDR3 region: CASSRGGEETQYF. The CDR3, as DNA: TGTGCCAGCAGTAGGGGGGGCGAGGAGACCCAGTACTTC.

This chain connects TRBV7-6 to TRBJ1-2; 10 nucleotides align to TRBD1. Germline V gene sequence: CDR1 SGHVS, CDR2 FNYEAQ. The V and J ends lost 1 base and 6 bases, in that order; junction bases with no gene match: 8. CDR3 size: 16 residues. The CDR3 protein is CASSLVSVGTGDGYTF. CDR3 nucleotides: TGTGCCAGCAGCTTAGTCAGTGTTGGGACAGGGGATGGCTACACCTTC.